This T cell receptor beta chain is from a study of T cell responses to AZD1222 COVID-19 vaccine. General study results and limits: Close to half of all spike-specific TCRs reportedly target regions of the variants that are unmutated.

The protocol was immunoSEQ multiplex PCR, while the TCRdb copy is restricted to in-frame clones and leaves out a portion. The sample lists some 150,000 clones, about 81% occurring once. The CDR3 is made up of 13 amino acids. V was clipped by 8 bases and J by 6 bases, with 17 bases between them. CDR1 is KGHSH, CDR2 LQKENI, per germline. Worth noting for this clone: Its antigen is undetermined.

The chain uses TRBV18 and TRBJ2-7; possibly TRBD1 for D (6 bases). The specimen was peripheral blood, collected on day 0 of MenACWY control vaccination. The origin of this receptor is an adult in good health. In DNA, the CDR3 is TGTGCCAGCCACGGACAGATTCTGGGCGAGCAGTACTTC. It encodes CASHGQILGEQYF.